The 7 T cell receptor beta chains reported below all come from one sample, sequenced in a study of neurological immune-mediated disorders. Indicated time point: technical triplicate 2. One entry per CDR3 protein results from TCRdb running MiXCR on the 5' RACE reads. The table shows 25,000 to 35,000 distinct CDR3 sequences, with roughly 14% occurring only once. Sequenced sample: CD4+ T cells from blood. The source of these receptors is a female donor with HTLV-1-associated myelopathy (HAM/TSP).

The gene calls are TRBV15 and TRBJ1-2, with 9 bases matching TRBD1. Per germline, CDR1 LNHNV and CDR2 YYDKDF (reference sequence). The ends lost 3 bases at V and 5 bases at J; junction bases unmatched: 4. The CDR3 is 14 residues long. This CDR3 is CATSSLDRGYGYTF. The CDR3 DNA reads TGTGCCACCAGCAGCTTAGACAGGGGGTATGGCTACACCTTC. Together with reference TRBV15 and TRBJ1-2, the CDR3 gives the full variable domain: DAMVIQNPRYQVTQFGKPVTLSCSQTLNHNVMYWYQQKSSQAPKLLFHYYDKDFNNEADTPDNFQSRRPNTSFCFLDIRSPGLGDTAMYLCATSSLDRGYGYTFGSGTRLTVV.

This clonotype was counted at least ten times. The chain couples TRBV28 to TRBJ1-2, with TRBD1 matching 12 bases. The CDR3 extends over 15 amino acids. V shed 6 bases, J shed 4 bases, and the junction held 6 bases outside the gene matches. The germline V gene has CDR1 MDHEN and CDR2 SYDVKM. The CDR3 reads CASRPGTGGLYGYTF. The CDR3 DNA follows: TGTGCCAGCAGGCCCGGGACAGGGGGCCTCTATGGCTACACCTTC.

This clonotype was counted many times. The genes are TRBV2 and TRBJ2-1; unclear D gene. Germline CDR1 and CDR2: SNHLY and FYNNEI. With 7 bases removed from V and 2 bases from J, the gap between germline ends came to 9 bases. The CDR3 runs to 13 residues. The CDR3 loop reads CASMLPTYNEQFF. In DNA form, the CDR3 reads TGTGCCAGCATGCTCCCTACCTACAATGAGCAGTTCTTC. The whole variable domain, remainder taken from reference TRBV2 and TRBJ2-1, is EPEVTQTPSHQVTQMGQEVILRCVPISNHLYFYWYRQILGQKVEFLVSFYNNEISEKSEIFDDQFSVERPDGSNFTLKIRSTKLEDSAMYFCASMLPTYNEQFFGPGTRLTVL.

CDR3 sequence: CASIFDRSYEQYF. The CDR3 region has the DNA TGCGCCAGCATCTTTGACCGGTCCTACGAGCAGTACTTC. The rearrangement joins TRBV5-1 to TRBJ2-7; D gene uncertain. Trimming shortened V by 6 bases and J by 1 base, and 11 bases separated the two germline ends. Germline V gene data show CDR1 as SGHRS and CDR2 as YFSETQ. This CDR3 is 13 amino acids long.

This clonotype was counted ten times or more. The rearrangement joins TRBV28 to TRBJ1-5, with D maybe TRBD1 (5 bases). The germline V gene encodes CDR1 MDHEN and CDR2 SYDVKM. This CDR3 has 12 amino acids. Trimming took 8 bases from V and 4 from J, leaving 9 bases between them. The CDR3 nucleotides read TGTGCCAGCGCGGGGGGAAATCAGCCCCAGCATTTT. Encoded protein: CASAGGNQPQHF.

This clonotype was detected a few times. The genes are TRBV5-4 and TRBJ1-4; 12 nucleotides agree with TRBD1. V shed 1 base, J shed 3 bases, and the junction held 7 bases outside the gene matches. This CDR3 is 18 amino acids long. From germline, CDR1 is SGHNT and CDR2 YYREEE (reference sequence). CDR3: CASSLYPGQGAANEKLFF. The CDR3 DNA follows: TGTGCCAGCAGCTTGTATCCGGGACAGGGGGCAGCTAATGAAAAACTGTTTTTT.

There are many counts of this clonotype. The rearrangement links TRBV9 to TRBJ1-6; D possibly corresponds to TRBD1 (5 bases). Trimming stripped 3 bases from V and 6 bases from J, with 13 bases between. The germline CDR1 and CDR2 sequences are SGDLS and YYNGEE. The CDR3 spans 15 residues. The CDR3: CASSGGTDFNSPLHF. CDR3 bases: TGTGCCAGCAGCGGCGGGACTGACTTTAATTCACCCCTCCACTTT. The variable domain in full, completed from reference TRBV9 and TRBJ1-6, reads DSGVTQTPKHLITATGQRVTLRCSPRSGDLSVYWYQQSLDQGLQFLIQYYNGEERAKGNILERFSAQQFPDLHSELNLSSLELGDSALYFCASSGGTDFNSPLHFGNGTRLTVT.